What follows are 32 T cell receptor beta chains derived from one specimen sequenced in a study of T cell changes during pregnancy in multiple sclerosis (dated by TCRdb to between 2017 and 2020). Library preparation employed the immunoSEQ multiplex PCR assay. The table was pulled from immuneACCESS by TCRdb, which kept in-frame rearrangements only. Such tables lose some clones; where checked, under half of the loss comes from unresolved V genes, and the rest has no known cause. Present in this sample are about 50,000 clones, approximately 91% of which were seen just once. Clones ranked in the top ten supply 0.61% of the sample. The source was CD4+ T cells from peripheral blood mononuclear cells, collected after pregnancy. Receptors originate from a female donor in good health, enrolled as a control in a pregnancy study.

The rearrangement joins TRBV18 to TRBJ2-2; D ambiguous. Trimming pared 2 bases from V and 0 bases from J, leaving 4 bases between. The germline CDR1 and CDR2 sequences are KGHSH and LQKENI. The CDR3 has 14 residues. CDR3 coding DNA: TGTGCCAGCTCACCATCTCCGAACACCGGGGAGCTGTTTTTT. This translates into CASSPSPNTGELFF.

V usage is TRBV5-5 and J usage is TRBJ1-1; TRBD1 agrees at 9 bases. Germline assignment: CDR1 SGHKS and CDR2 YYEKEE (reference sequence). The trim removed 3 bases at V and 7 bases at J, leaving 7 bases unmatched. There are 14 residues in the CDR3. CDR3 DNA sequence: TGTGCCAGCAGCTCCCGGGACAGGGAATTTGAAGCTTTCTTT. This translates into CASSSRDREFEAFF.

V usage is TRBV5-4 and J usage is TRBJ1-2, with D maybe TRBD1 (5 bases). Germline V gene sequence: CDR1 SGHNT, CDR2 YYREEE (reference sequence). V lost 0 bases to trimming and J lost 2 bases, with 20 bases between them. CDR3 size: 18 residues. The CDR3 DNA sequence: TGTGCCAGCAGCTTGGACAGGCCATTAGGGGCTCTAAACTATGGCTACACCTTC. Amino acid sequence: CASSLDRPLGALNYGYTF.

This chain uses TRBV5-1 with TRBJ2-1; TRBD1 matches 7 bases. The CDR3 contains 15 residues. Germline V gives CDR1 SGHRS, CDR2 YFSETQ. The junction had 4 bases not matched to a gene; V was cut back by 2 bases and J by 2 bases. CDR3 in DNA: TGCGCCAGCAGCTTAGGGGGACAGACCTACAATGAGCAGTTCTTC. This sequence encodes CASSLGGQTYNEQFF.

This sequence joins TRBV9 and TRBJ2-1, with 10 bases lining up with TRBD2. Germline loops: CDR1 SGDLS, CDR2 YYNGEE. CDR3 size: 18 residues. Trimming at V came to 0 bases and at J to 1 base, leaving 7 bases not matched to a gene. In DNA, the CDR3 is TGTGCCAGCAGCGTAGAGCGGGGGGGCGCTATATCCTACAATGAGCAGTTCTTC. It codes for CASSVERGGAISYNEQFF.

The chain couples TRBV19 to TRBJ2-6, with TRBD2 as a possible D gene (7 bases). Trimming took off 5 bases at V and 0 bases at J, with 14 bases between the two ends. The CDR3 runs 17 residues. Germline CDR1 and CDR2: LNHDA and SQIVND (reference sequence). CDR3 DNA: TGTGCCAGTAGTTCCCGGGGGGCCCTCTCTGGGGCCAACGTCCTGACTTTC. Its translation is CASSSRGALSGANVLTF.

This chain uses TRBV4-2 with TRBJ2-7, with TRBD2 identical over 7 bases. V shed 4 bases and J 4 bases; nucleotides not matched to a gene: 4. The CDR3 is 13 amino acids. Germline V gene lookup returns CDR1 LGHNA and CDR2 YNFKEQ. The CDR3 region has the DNA TGTGCCAGCAGCCTCAAGCGGGATTACGAGCAGTACTTC. As protein: CASSLKRDYEQYF.

The J gene is TRBJ1-5, the V gene TRBV19; possibly TRBD1 for D (5 bases). This CDR3 comprises 13 residues. Looked up from germline, CDR1 is LNHDA and CDR2 is SQIVND (reference sequence). V lost 5 bases and J lost 8, with 13 bases in between. The CDR3 sequence is CASSGNPDKPQHF. The DNA of the CDR3 is TGTGCCAGTAGTGGAAATCCGGACAAGCCCCAGCATTTT.

The rearrangement links TRBV7-9 to TRBJ2-7; 8 nucleotides match TRBD1. Trimming took 1 base from V and 9 from J; bases not matched to a gene: 2. The CDR3 covers 12 residues. In germline, CDR1 is SEHNR, CDR2 FQNEAQ (reference sequence). The CDR3 spells CASSLEDRAQYF. CDR3 nucleotide sequence: TGTGCCAGCAGCTTAGAGGACAGGGCGCAGTACTTC.

V usage is TRBV7-2 and J usage is TRBJ2-1; TRBD2 agrees at 11 bases. From germline, CDR1 is SGHTA and CDR2 FQGNSA. This CDR3 is 16 amino acids long. Losses at the gene ends were 5 bases for V and 5 bases for J; bases not matched to a gene: 8. The CDR3 is CASSNSGTSGHNEQFF. The CDR3 nucleotides are TGTGCCAGCAGCAACTCCGGGACTAGCGGCCACAATGAGCAGTTCTTC.

This chain joins TRBV2 and TRBJ1-4; unclear D gene. Per germline, CDR1 SNHLY and CDR2 FYNNEI. The CDR3 covers 14 residues. V lost 4 bases and J lost 4, with 10 bases in between. The CDR3 DNA is TGTGCCAGCAGTGCCCCACGGGGTAATGAAAAACTGTTTTTT. This sequence encodes CASSAPRGNEKLFF. Using reference TRBV2 and TRBJ1-4 for the parts outside the CDR3, the full variable domain is EPEVTQTPSHQVTQMGQEVILRCVPISNHLYFYWYRQILGQKVEFLVSFYNNEISEKSEIFDDQFSVERPDGSNFTLKIRSTKLEDSAMYFCASSAPRGNEKLFFGSGTQLSVL.

V and J are TRBV5-1 and TRBJ1-1; 8 bases line up with TRBD1. Germline lookup yields CDR1 SGHRS and CDR2 YFSETQ. The CDR3 runs to 14 residues. Germline trimming cut 4 bases from V and 4 bases from J; bases unmatched to any gene: 6. The CDR3 DNA follows: TGCGCCAGCAGCAGACAGGGGAAGGGCACTGAAGCTTTCTTT. Translation gives CASSRQGKGTEAFF.

The V call is TRBV15, the J call TRBJ2-7; 7 bases match TRBD2. Trimming at V came to 1 base and at J to 2 bases, leaving 5 bases not matched to a gene. The CDR3 length is 15 residues. Germline V gene lookup returns CDR1 LNHNV and CDR2 YYDKDF (reference sequence). The DNA for the CDR3 is TGTGCCACCAGCAGAGTGGCGGGAGTAGCCTACGAGCAGTACTTC. This sequence encodes CATSRVAGVAYEQYF.

The V and J genes are TRBV4-1 and TRBJ1-2; D unresolved. The germline V and J ends were trimmed by 1 base and 5 bases, with 14 bases remaining between them. The germline V gene has CDR1 MGHRA and CDR2 YSYEKL. The CDR3 is 15 residues long. The DNA for the CDR3 is TGCGCCAGCAGCCAAGTGGGGAGGGATTGGTATGGCTACACCTTC. Amino acids: CASSQVGRDWYGYTF.

J is TRBJ1-3 and V is TRBV5-5; D is unresolved. There are 16 residues in the CDR3. Trimming left V 4 bases short and J 1 base short, with 15 bases between. Looked up from germline, CDR1 is SGHKS and CDR2 is YYEKEE (reference sequence). Written as DNA, the CDR3 is TGTGCCAGCAGCGATATCCGAACTCGTTCTGGAAACACCATATATTTT. As protein: CASSDIRTRSGNTIYF.

This clone was found once. The chain uses TRBV18 and TRBJ1-3; D uncertain. Germline CDR1 and CDR2: KGHSH and LQKENI. The CDR3 is 18 residues long. V shed 0 bases and J shed 0 bases, with 15 bases lying between them. The CDR3 coding sequence is TGTGCCAGCTCACCACCGCCGGGATACCGATTCTCTGGAAACACCATATATTTT. Translated: CASSPPPGYRFSGNTIYF.

This clone appeared a few times. The chain couples TRBV10-1 to TRBJ2-1; 7 positions match TRBD2. Germline V gene sequence: CDR1 WNHNN, CDR2 SYGVQD (reference sequence). CDR3 size: 14 residues. The V and J ends lost 2 bases and 5 bases, in that order; junction bases with no gene match: 3. The CDR3 nucleotides read TGCGCCAGCAGTGAGGCTAGCGGTCACAATGAGCAGTTCTTC. This encodes CASSEASGHNEQFF.

The chain couples TRBV5-6 to TRBJ2-2, with 9 bases lining up with TRBD1. Germline trimming cut 3 bases from V and 5 bases from J; bases unmatched to any gene: 8. The CDR3 extends over 16 amino acids. The germline V gene encodes CDR1 SGHDT and CDR2 YYEEEE. The CDR3 protein is CASSSLDRGRTGELFF. As DNA, the CDR3 is TGTGCCAGCAGCTCATTGGACAGGGGAAGGACCGGGGAGCTGTTTTTT.

V gene TRBV11-2 combines with J gene TRBJ1-2, with 10 bases that match TRBD1. The CDR3 sequence is 14 residues long. V gave up 3 bases and J gave up 4 bases; unmatched junction bases: 2. In germline, CDR1 is SGHAT, CDR2 FQNNGV. CDR3 residues: CASSFDRGPYGYTF. The CDR3 coding sequence is TGTGCCAGCAGCTTTGACAGGGGGCCCTATGGCTACACCTTC.

V usage is TRBV5-1 and J usage is TRBJ2-3; 9 bases are shared with TRBD2. The CDR3 has 15 residues. CDR1 SGHRS and CDR2 YFSETQ come from the germline V gene. The junction had 0 bases not matched to a gene; V was cut back by 0 bases and J by 1 base. The CDR3 loop reads CASSLGTSGTDTQYF. CDR3 DNA: TGCGCCAGCAGCTTGGGGACTAGCGGCACAGATACGCAGTATTTT. The full variable domain, with the rest looked up from reference TRBV5-1 and TRBJ2-3, is KAGVTQTPRYLIKTRGQQVTLSCSPISGHRSVSWYQQTPGQGLQFLFEYFSETQRNKGNFPGRFSGRQFSNSRSEMNVSTLELGDSALYLCASSLGTSGTDTQYFGPGTRLTVL.

The chain is built from TRBV5-4 and TRBJ1-2, with 8 nucleotides matching TRBD1. The V segment lost 4 bases and the J segment 8 bases; nucleotides outside the gene matches: 16. This CDR3 has 16 residues. In germline, CDR1 is SGHNT, CDR2 YYREEE (reference sequence). The CDR3: CASSPSGGATLGGYTF. DNA of the CDR3: TGTGCCAGCAGCCCTTCAGGGGGCGCAACTCTGGGGGGCTACACCTTC.

The genes are TRBV15 and TRBJ2-7; weak D call: TRBD1 (6 bases). The CDR3 contains 14 residues. Germline-derived CDR1 and CDR2 are LNHNV and YYDKDF (reference sequence). Trimming cost V 3 bases and J 5 bases, with 14 bases left between them. CDR3 in amino acids: CATSSRTAFHEQYF. In DNA, the CDR3 is TGTGCCACCAGCAGCCGGACAGCTTTTCACGAGCAGTACTTC.

The CDR3, as DNA: TGTGCCAGCAGCTTATACCCAGCGGGGGGATCGGGAGAGACCCAGTACTTC. Translation: CASSLYPAGGSGETQYF. This chain uses TRBV7-2 with TRBJ2-5, with 9 bases aligning to TRBD2. V lost 2 bases to trimming and J lost 4 bases; unmatched junction nucleotides: 11. Germline CDR1 reads SGHTA; CDR2 reads FQGNSA. The length of the CDR3 is 17 residues. The full variable domain, rest sourced from reference TRBV7-2 and TRBJ2-5, is GAGVSQSPSNKVTEKGKDVELRCDPISGHTALYWYRQSLGQGLEFLIYFQGNSAPDKSGLPSDRFSAERTGGSVSTLTIQRTQQEDSAVYLCASSLYPAGGSGETQYFGPGTRLLVL.

The CDR3 loop is CASSLRQGSDEQYF. The CDR3 region has the DNA TGTGCCAGCAGCTTACGGCAGGGATCCGACGAGCAGTACTTC. The chain links TRBV7-9 to TRBJ2-7; possible D gene TRBD1, 5 bases. In germline, CDR1 is SEHNR, CDR2 FQNEAQ (reference sequence). Trimming removed 2 bases from V and 5 bases from J, with 13 bases in between. This CDR3 is built from 14 residues.

The chain couples TRBV29-1 to TRBJ2-3; possibly TRBD2 for D (6 bases). CDR1 SQVTM and CDR2 ANQGSEA come from the germline V gene. V lost 5 bases to trimming and J lost 7 bases, with 16 bases between them. CDR3 length equals 13 residues. CDR3 nucleotide sequence: TGCAGCGTTCCCTGGGGGAGGCCGTATACGCAGTATTTT. Its translation is CSVPWGRPYTQYF.

In its sample, this clone was seen a few times. The chain combines TRBV6-4 with TRBJ1-1; no reliable D call. CDR3 length equals 13 residues. Germline V gives CDR1 MRHNA, CDR2 SNTAGT. Trimming stripped 4 bases from V and 3 bases from J, with 9 bases between. The CDR3 here is CASSAGFDTEAFF. CDR3 nucleotides: TGTGCCAGCAGTGCGGGTTTCGACACTGAAGCTTTCTTT.

The V call is TRBV2, the J call TRBJ2-7, with 8 bases identical to TRBD1. Germline V gene data show CDR1 as SNHLY and CDR2 as FYNNEI. The CDR3 is 12 amino acids. Germline trimming cut 4 bases from V and 7 bases from J; bases unmatched to any gene: 3. The CDR3 nucleotides are TGTGCCAGCAGTGGACAGGGGAGAGAGCAGTACTTC. It codes for CASSGQGREQYF. Supplemented by reference TRBV2 and TRBJ2-7, the full variable domain reads EPEVTQTPSHQVTQMGQEVILRCVPISNHLYFYWYRQILGQKVEFLVSFYNNEISEKSEIFDDQFSVERPDGSNFTLKIRSTKLEDSAMYFCASSGQGREQYFGPGTRLTVT.

This chain joins TRBV5-1 and TRBJ1-1; the D gene is possibly TRBD1 (5 bases). The CDR3 is 13 residues long. V was pared by 2 bases and J by 2 bases, with 7 bases between. Germline CDR1 is SGHRS and CDR2 is YFSETQ. CDR3 nucleotide sequence: TGCGCCAGCAGCTTACAGGACAACACTGAAGCTTTCTTT. This sequence encodes CASSLQDNTEAFF.

The chain couples TRBV30 to TRBJ1-2; D may be TRBD1 (6 bases). CDR3 size: 12 residues. CDR1 is GTSNPN and CDR2 is SVGIG in the germline V gene (reference sequence). V was trimmed by 6 bases and J by 5 bases, leaving 13 bases between them. The CDR3 sequence: CACQLQGYGYTF. CDR3 sequence (DNA): TGTGCCTGCCAGTTACAGGGTTATGGCTACACCTTC.

The chain recombines TRBV6-5 with TRBJ1-1; no clear D. The germline V and J ends were trimmed by 5 bases and 11 bases, with 12 bases remaining between them. This CDR3 region has 11 residues. Germline CDR1 and CDR2: MNHEY and SVGAGI. The CDR3 here is CASSQQREAFF. For the CDR3, the DNA is TGTGCCAGCAGTCAACAGCGGGAGGCTTTCTTT.

To note about this clone: In the same sample, other DNA sequences code for this CDR3. This chain links TRBV27 with TRBJ2-3; 13 bases align to TRBD2. CDR1 is MNHEY and CDR2 is SMNVEV in the germline V gene (reference sequence). J lost 5 bases, V lost 6 bases, and 8 bases had no gene match. This CDR3 has 16 residues. CDR3 sequence reads: CASSRGLAGERDTQYF. CDR3 nucleotide sequence: TGTGCCAGCAGCCGAGGACTAGCGGGAGAGAGAGATACGCAGTATTTT.

The chain couples TRBV4-2 to TRBJ2-1; D possibly corresponds to TRBD2 (5 bases). The V gene lost 1 base and the J gene lost 6 bases, with 7 bases spanning the gap. This CDR3 is 13 amino acids long. CDR1 and CDR2 (germline): LGHNA, YNFKEQ. The CDR3 nucleotides read TGTGCCAGCAGCCAAGTGGGGAGCAATGAGCAGTTCTTC. Protein product: CASSQVGSNEQFF.